This TCR beta chain was sequenced for a study of human T cells and chemical hapten exposure. Study summary: Per-sample variation in TCR yield stemmed mainly from small pooled library volume differences. Overall study results and limits: With DPC sensitization, TCRs exceeding 1 in 1000 frequency showed no change.

The study's library attached unique molecular identifiers to single cDNA molecules. Study processing details: Sample TCR counts, which ranged from roughly 20,000 to 750,000, had a median of 95,638. TCRdb fed the RACE reads into MiXCR, producing one record per CDR3 protein. The V and J calls reflect TCRdb's pipeline rather than the authors' work. The sample has 100,000 to 150,000 distinct CDR3 sequences, approximately 8.3% seen once; the top ten hold about 2%. The CDR3 is made up of 14 amino acids. Germline CDR1 is LNHDA and CDR2 is SQIVND (reference sequence). Losses at the gene ends were 7 bases for V and 7 bases for J; bases not matched to a gene: 4. The time point is: healthy volunteer bleed at 2 weeks. RNA extraction used unfractionated whole blood as the source of total RNA. There are a few counts of this clonotype. Its specificity is not known.

This sequence originates from a male donor in good health. Some clones in this sample may be carry-over from other donors' samples. The sample consisted of whole blood. This chain joins TRBV19 and TRBJ2-2; TRBD2 agrees at 12 bases. The CDR3 nucleotides are TGTGCCAGTACCTCACTAGCGGGAGGCGGGGAGCTGTTTTTT. Translation: CASTSLAGGGELFF. Based on the CDR3 plus reference TRBV19 and TRBJ2-2, the full variable domain is DGGITQSPKYLFRKEGQNVTLSCEQNLNHDAMYWYRQDPGQGLRLIYYSQIVNDFQKGDIAEGYSVSREKKESFPLTVTSAQKNPTAFYLCASTSLAGGGELFFGEGSRLTVL.